The rows below give T cell receptor beta chains drawn from one sample of a study of CD8 T cells in Susac syndrome. A single record per CDR3 protein comes from TCRdb applying MiXCR to the immunoSEQ multiplex PCR reads. The sample carries 150,000 to 200,000 distinct CDR3 sequences, just over 90% recorded once. Source material: CD4+ T cells from PBMCs. Every receptor here comes from a human donor in good health. The CDR3 runs from the conserved cysteine through the conserved F or W. Fields, in order: J gene, D gene, V gene, clone size, CDR3 DNA, CDR3 protein. The D gene is left open where the match is weak. Size tells how often a clone was seen (once, few, many) or the class of an expanded clone, and some rows leave it out.

J gene: TRBJ1-3
D gene: .
V gene: TRBV23-1
clone size: .
CDR3 DNA: TGCGCCAGCAGTCATCCCAAGTGGGATGACGCCCGAAACACCATATATTTT
CDR3 protein: CASSHPKWDDARNTIYF

J gene: TRBJ2-7
D gene: .
V gene: TRBV5-1
clone size: .
CDR3 DNA: TGCGCCAGCACCGGGACACTTGGGGGCTACGAGCAGTACTTC
CDR3 protein: CASTGTLGGYEQYF

J gene: TRBJ2-5
D gene: TRBD2
V gene: TRBV20-1
clone size: .
CDR3 DNA: TGCAGTGCTGTTACTAGCGGGGGAGAGACCCAGTACTTC
CDR3 protein: CSAVTSGGETQYF

J gene: TRBJ2-5
D gene: .
V gene: TRBV19
clone size: .
CDR3 DNA: TGTGCCAGTAGTATCCAGGGTGGAGAGACCCAGTACTTC
CDR3 protein: CASSIQGGETQYF

J gene: TRBJ2-5
D gene: .
V gene: TRBV19
clone size: .
CDR3 DNA: TGTGCCAGTAGTTACTTGCAAGAGACCCAGTACTTC
CDR3 protein: CASSYLQETQYF

J gene: TRBJ2-3
D gene: .
V gene: TRBV29-1
clone size: .
CDR3 DNA: TGCAGCGTTGAAGATCCGCAGGGTTCAGATACGCAGTATTTT
CDR3 protein: CSVEDPQGSDTQYF

J gene: TRBJ2-5
D gene: .
V gene: TRBV15
clone size: .
CDR3 DNA: TGTGCCACCAGCAGAGATCCACCGGGAGAGACCCAGTACTTC
CDR3 protein: CATSRDPPGETQYF

J gene: TRBJ2-1
D gene: TRBD2
V gene: TRBV20-1
clone size: .
CDR3 DNA: TGCAGTGCCCCGACTAGCGGGGGGGCTCCGAATGAGCAGTTCTTC
CDR3 protein: CSAPTSGGAPNEQFF

J gene: TRBJ2-5
D gene: TRBD1
V gene: TRBV9
clone size: once
CDR3 DNA: TGTGCCAGCAGCTTGCAGGGGGCGCGAGAGGAGACCCAGTACTTC
CDR3 protein: CASSLQGAREETQYF

J gene: TRBJ1-5
D gene: .
V gene: TRBV7-9
clone size: .
CDR3 DNA: TGTGCCAGCAGCCCCGGGGACCTTTTAAGTCAGCCCCAGCATTTT
CDR3 protein: CASSPGDLLSQPQHF

J gene: TRBJ1-5
D gene: TRBD1
V gene: TRBV10-3
clone size: .
CDR3 DNA: TGTGCCATCAGCCTCGGGACAGGGGGAGGTCAGCCCCAGCATTTT
CDR3 protein: CAISLGTGGGQPQHF

J gene: TRBJ2-5
D gene: .
V gene: TRBV24-1
clone size: .
CDR3 DNA: TGTGCCACCAGTGATTTGGGAGGGACCCAGTACTTC
CDR3 protein: CATSDLGGTQYF

J gene: TRBJ1-1
D gene: .
V gene: TRBV7-3
clone size: .
CDR3 DNA: TGTGCCAGCAGCCCATCGACAGGTAGGACTGAAGCTTTCTTT
CDR3 protein: CASSPSTGRTEAFF

J gene: TRBJ2-7
D gene: .
V gene: TRBV29-1
clone size: .
CDR3 DNA: TGCAGCGGGGTTTTCGCGGCTCAACCCTACGAGCAGTACTTC
CDR3 protein: CSGVFAAQPYEQYF

J gene: TRBJ2-3
D gene: .
V gene: TRBV30
clone size: .
CDR3 DNA: TGTGCCTGGAGTTCCGCCGGCGCAGATACGCAGTATTTT
CDR3 protein: CAWSSAGADTQYF

J gene: TRBJ1-2
D gene: .
V gene: TRBV29-1
clone size: .
CDR3 DNA: TGCAGCGTTGGGGATGGTTTACAGGTCGGCTACACCTTC
CDR3 protein: CSVGDGLQVGYTF

J gene: TRBJ2-7
D gene: TRBD1
V gene: TRBV7-3
clone size: .
CDR3 DNA: TGTGCCAGCAGCCCGACAGGGATCTCCTACGAGCAGTACTTC
CDR3 protein: CASSPTGISYEQYF

J gene: TRBJ1-1
D gene: TRBD1
V gene: TRBV9
clone size: once
CDR3 DNA: TGTGCCAGCAGCGTCTCCGGGACAGGGGGCACTGAAGCTTTCTTT
CDR3 protein: CASSVSGTGGTEAFF

J gene: TRBJ2-3
D gene: .
V gene: TRBV20-1
clone size: .
CDR3 DNA: TGCAGTGCTAGCGGGGGGCCCGCAGATACGCAGTATTTT
CDR3 protein: CSASGGPADTQYF

J gene: TRBJ1-1
D gene: TRBD1
V gene: TRBV12-3/TRBV12-4
clone size: .
CDR3 DNA: TGTGCCAGCAGTTTACGCAGGGGGACTGAAGCTTTCTTT
CDR3 protein: CASSLRRGTEAFF

J gene: TRBJ2-5
D gene: TRBD1
V gene: TRBV29-1
clone size: .
CDR3 DNA: TGCAGCGTTCAAAGGGACAGGGGAGGAGAGACCCAGTACTTC
CDR3 protein: CSVQRDRGGETQYF

J gene: TRBJ2-7
D gene: .
V gene: TRBV7-8
clone size: .
CDR3 DNA: TGTGCCAGCAGCCTTCGAGCAGGGCCCTACGAGCAGTACTTC
CDR3 protein: CASSLRAGPYEQYF

J gene: TRBJ2-5
D gene: .
V gene: TRBV19
clone size: .
CDR3 DNA: TGTGCCAGTAGTCCGTCCCGCTGGGGAGCCACTTGGAAAGAGACCCAGTACTTC
CDR3 protein: CASSPSRWGATWKETQYF

J gene: TRBJ1-1
D gene: .
V gene: TRBV24-1
clone size: once
CDR3 DNA: TGTGCCACCAGAAGGGTTACGGAAGCTTTCTTT
CDR3 protein: CATRRVTEAFF

J gene: TRBJ2-5
D gene: .
V gene: TRBV5-1
clone size: once
CDR3 DNA: TGCGCCAGCAGCAGGGAGGCCCTGAAGACCCAGTACTTC
CDR3 protein: CASSREALKTQYF

J gene: TRBJ1-2
D gene: .
V gene: TRBV7-9
clone size: .
CDR3 DNA: TGTGCCAGCAGCTTACATGGCGGGGGAAACTATGGCTACACCTTC
CDR3 protein: CASSLHGGGNYGYTF

J gene: TRBJ1-1
D gene: .
V gene: TRBV3-1
clone size: .
CDR3 DNA: TGTGCCAGCAGCCAACAGGGGAACACTGAAGCTTTCTTT
CDR3 protein: CASSQQGNTEAFF

J gene: TRBJ2-7
D gene: .
V gene: TRBV10-3
clone size: .
CDR3 DNA: TGTGCCATCAGTGAAAGGGGATACGAGCAGTACTTC
CDR3 protein: CAISERGYEQYF

J gene: TRBJ2-4
D gene: TRBD2
V gene: TRBV7-2
clone size: .
CDR3 DNA: TGTGCCAGCAGCTTACTAGCGGGGGGCCGGGACATTCAGTACTTC
CDR3 protein: CASSLLAGGRDIQYF

J gene: TRBJ2-1
D gene: .
V gene: TRBV7-9
clone size: .
CDR3 DNA: TGTGCCAGCAGCCATGCGGATGAGCAGTTCTTC
CDR3 protein: CASSHADEQFF

J gene: TRBJ1-5
D gene: .
V gene: TRBV7-9
clone size: .
CDR3 DNA: TGTGCCAGCAGCTTAATTGATGATCAGCCCCAGCATTTT
CDR3 protein: CASSLIDDQPQHF

J gene: TRBJ1-3
D gene: .
V gene: TRBV29-1
clone size: .
CDR3 DNA: TGCAGCGTTGGCGTACAGGGTATCGGAAACACCATATATTTT
CDR3 protein: CSVGVQGIGNTIYF

J gene: TRBJ2-2
D gene: .
V gene: TRBV7-8
clone size: .
CDR3 DNA: TGTGCCAGCAGCTTAGCGGGGGGGCAGGTGTTTTTT
CDR3 protein: CASSLAGGQVFF

J gene: TRBJ1-4
D gene: .
V gene: TRBV29-1
clone size: .
CDR3 DNA: TGCAGCGTTGAAGAGGACTTCCTTGGGGAAAAACTGTTTTTT
CDR3 protein: CSVEEDFLGEKLFF

J gene: TRBJ2-3
D gene: TRBD1
V gene: TRBV5-1
clone size: .
CDR3 DNA: TGCGCCAGCAGCACCCCAGGGGGTGGGACAGATACGCAGTATTTT
CDR3 protein: CASSTPGGGTDTQYF

J gene: TRBJ1-5
D gene: TRBD1
V gene: TRBV19
clone size: .
CDR3 DNA: TGTGCCAGCCGGGACAGGGGAGGTTGGAGCAATCAGCCCCAGCATTTT
CDR3 protein: CASRDRGGWSNQPQHF

J gene: TRBJ1-2
D gene: TRBD1
V gene: TRBV29-1
clone size: .
CDR3 DNA: TGCAGCGTGAGACAGGGGGCATATGGCTACACCTTC
CDR3 protein: CSVRQGAYGYTF

J gene: TRBJ1-5
D gene: .
V gene: TRBV20-1
clone size: .
CDR3 DNA: TGCAGTGCTAGAGATCTGGGGTTGCGGCCCCAGCATTTT
CDR3 protein: CSARDLGLRPQHF

J gene: TRBJ1-5
D gene: .
V gene: TRBV29-1
clone size: .
CDR3 DNA: TGCAGCGTTGAGGTGGGGAAGGAACAGCCCCAGCATTTT
CDR3 protein: CSVEVGKEQPQHF

J gene: TRBJ1-2
D gene: TRBD1
V gene: TRBV13
clone size: .
CDR3 DNA: TGTGCCAGCAGCTCCCGGACTGGCTCAGGGGGGGGCTACACCTTC
CDR3 protein: CASSSRTGSGGGYTF

J gene: TRBJ1-1
D gene: .
V gene: TRBV4-1
clone size: .
CDR3 DNA: TGCGCCAGCAGCCCGTCCCTGACGGCGGGCACTGAAGCTTTCTTT
CDR3 protein: CASSPSLTAGTEAFF

J gene: TRBJ2-5
D gene: .
V gene: TRBV5-8
clone size: .
CDR3 DNA: TGTGCCAGCAGCCAACGGACCATCCAAGAGACCCAGTACTTC
CDR3 protein: CASSQRTIQETQYF